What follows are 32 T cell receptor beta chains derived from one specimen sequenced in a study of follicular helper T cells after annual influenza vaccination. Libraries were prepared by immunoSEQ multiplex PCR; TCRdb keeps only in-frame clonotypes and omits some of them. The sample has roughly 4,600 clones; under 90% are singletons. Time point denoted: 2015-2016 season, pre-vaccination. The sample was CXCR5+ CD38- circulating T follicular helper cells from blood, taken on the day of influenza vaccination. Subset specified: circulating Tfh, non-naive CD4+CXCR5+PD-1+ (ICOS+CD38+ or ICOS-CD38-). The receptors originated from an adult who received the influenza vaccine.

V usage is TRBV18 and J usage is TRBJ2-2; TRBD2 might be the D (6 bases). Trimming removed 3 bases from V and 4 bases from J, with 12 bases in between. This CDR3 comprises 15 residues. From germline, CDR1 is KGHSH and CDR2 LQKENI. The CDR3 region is CASSPRGLTTGELFF. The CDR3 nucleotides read TGTGCCAGCTCACCGAGGGGACTCACCACCGGGGAGCTGTTTTTT. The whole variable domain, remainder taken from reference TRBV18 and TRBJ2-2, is NAGVMQNPRHLVRRRGQEARLRCSPMKGHSHVYWYRQLPEEGLKFMVYLQKENIIDESGMPKERFSAEFPKEGPSILRIQQVVRGDSAAYFCASSPRGLTTGELFFGEGSRLTVL.

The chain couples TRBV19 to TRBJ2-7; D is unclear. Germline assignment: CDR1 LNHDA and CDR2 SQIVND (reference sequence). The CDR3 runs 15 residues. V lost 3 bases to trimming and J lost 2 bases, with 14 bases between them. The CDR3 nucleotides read TGTGCCAGTAGTATCGCAATGCTCCGGGCCTACGAGCAGTACTTC. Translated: CASSIAMLRAYEQYF.

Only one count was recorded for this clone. The CDR3 nucleotides read TGTGCCAGCAGCGTAGACGAGGGGACCTACGAGCAGTACTTC. It encodes CASSVDEGTYEQYF. The chain combines TRBV9 with TRBJ2-7, with D perhaps matching TRBD1 or TRBD2 (5 bases each). V was clipped by 0 bases and J by 2 bases, with 9 bases between them. The CDR3 runs 14 residues. Germline V lookup: CDR1 SGDLS, CDR2 YYNGEE.

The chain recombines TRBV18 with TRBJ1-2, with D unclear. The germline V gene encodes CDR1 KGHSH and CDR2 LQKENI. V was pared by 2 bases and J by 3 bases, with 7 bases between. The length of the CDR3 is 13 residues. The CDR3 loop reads CASSPADDYGYTF. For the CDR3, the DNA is TGTGCCAGCTCACCAGCCGATGACTATGGCTACACCTTC.

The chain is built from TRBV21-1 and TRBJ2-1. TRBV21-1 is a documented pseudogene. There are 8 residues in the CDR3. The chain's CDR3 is CASGEQFF. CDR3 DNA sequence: TGTGCCAGCGGTGAGCAGTTCTTC.

The CDR3 coding sequence is TGTGCCAGCAAAGGGGGGCCGGGGAATTCACCCCTCCACTTT. Translation: CASKGGPGNSPLHF. V and J are TRBV6-5 and TRBJ1-6, with D possibly TRBD1 on 6 matching bases. Between the trimmed V and J ends, which lost 7 bases and 7 bases, there was a span of 14 bases. Germline-derived CDR1 and CDR2 are MNHEY and SVGAGI. This CDR3 region has 14 residues.

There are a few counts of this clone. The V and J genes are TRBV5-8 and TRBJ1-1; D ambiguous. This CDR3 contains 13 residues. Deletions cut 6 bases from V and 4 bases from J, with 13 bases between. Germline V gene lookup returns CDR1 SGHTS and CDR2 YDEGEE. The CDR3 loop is CASTRSWVTEAFF. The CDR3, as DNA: TGTGCCAGCACCAGATCTTGGGTCACTGAAGCTTTCTTT.

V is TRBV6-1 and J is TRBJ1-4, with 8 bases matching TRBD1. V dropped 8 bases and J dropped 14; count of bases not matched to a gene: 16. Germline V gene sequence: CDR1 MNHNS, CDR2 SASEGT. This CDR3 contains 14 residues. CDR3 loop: CASGTGIFRGHLFF. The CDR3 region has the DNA TGTGCCAGCGGGACAGGTATCTTCCGGGGGCATCTGTTTTTT.

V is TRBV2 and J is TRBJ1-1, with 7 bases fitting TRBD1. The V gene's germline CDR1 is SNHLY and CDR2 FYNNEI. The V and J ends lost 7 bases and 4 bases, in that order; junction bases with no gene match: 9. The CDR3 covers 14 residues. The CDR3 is CASTAGQVVTEAFF. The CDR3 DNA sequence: TGTGCCAGCACCGCCGGACAGGTCGTCACTGAAGCTTTCTTT.

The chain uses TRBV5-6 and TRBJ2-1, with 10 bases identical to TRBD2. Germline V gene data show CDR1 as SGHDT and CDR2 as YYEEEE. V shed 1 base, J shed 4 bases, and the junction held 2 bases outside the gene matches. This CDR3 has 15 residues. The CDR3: CASSLTSGEYNEQFF. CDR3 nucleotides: TGTGCCAGCAGCTTGACTAGCGGGGAGTACAATGAGCAGTTCTTC.

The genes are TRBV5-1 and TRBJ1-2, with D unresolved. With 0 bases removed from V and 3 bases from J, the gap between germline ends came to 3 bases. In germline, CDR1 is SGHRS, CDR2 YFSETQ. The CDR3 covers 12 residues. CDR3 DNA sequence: TGCGCCAGCAGCTTGGACGACTATGGCTACACCTTC. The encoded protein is CASSLDDYGYTF.

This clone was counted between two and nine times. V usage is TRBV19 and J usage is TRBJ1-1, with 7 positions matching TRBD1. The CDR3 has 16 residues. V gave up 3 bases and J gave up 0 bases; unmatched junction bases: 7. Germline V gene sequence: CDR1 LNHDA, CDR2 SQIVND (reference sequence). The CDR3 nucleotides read TGTGCCAGTAGTATGGCCAGGGGGGTTATGAACACTGAAGCTTTCTTT. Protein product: CASSMARGVMNTEAFF.

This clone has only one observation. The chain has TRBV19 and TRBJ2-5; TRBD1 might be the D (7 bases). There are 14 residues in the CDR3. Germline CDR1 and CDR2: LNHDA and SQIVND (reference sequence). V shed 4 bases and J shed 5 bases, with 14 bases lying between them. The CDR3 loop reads CASSTRGAWETQYF. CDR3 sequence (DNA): TGTGCCAGTAGTACCAGGGGGGCCTGGGAGACCCAGTACTTC.

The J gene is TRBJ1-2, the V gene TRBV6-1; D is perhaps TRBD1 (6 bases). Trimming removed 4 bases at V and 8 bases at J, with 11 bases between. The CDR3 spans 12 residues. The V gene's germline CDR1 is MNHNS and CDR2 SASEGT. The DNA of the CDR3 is TGTGCCAGCAGTGGACAGGAGGGGGGCTACACCTTC. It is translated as CASSGQEGGYTF.

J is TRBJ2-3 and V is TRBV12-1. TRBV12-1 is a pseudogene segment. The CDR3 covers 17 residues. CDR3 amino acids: CASSFDRRPPSTDTQYF. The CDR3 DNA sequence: TGTGCCAGCAGCTTTGATAGACGGCCCCCAAGCACAGATACGCAGTATTTT.

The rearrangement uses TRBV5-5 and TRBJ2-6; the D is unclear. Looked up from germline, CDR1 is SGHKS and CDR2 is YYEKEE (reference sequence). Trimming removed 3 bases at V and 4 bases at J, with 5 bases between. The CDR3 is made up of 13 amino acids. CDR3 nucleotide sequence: TGTGCCAGCAGCTCCGAGGGGGCCAACGTCCTGACTTTC. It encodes CASSSEGANVLTF.

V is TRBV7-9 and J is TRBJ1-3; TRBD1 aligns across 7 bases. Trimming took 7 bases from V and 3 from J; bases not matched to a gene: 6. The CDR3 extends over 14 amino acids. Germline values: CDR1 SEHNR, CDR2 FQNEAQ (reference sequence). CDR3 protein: CASTLQGIGNTIYF. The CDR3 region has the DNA TGTGCCAGCACCCTACAGGGGATTGGAAACACCATATATTTT.

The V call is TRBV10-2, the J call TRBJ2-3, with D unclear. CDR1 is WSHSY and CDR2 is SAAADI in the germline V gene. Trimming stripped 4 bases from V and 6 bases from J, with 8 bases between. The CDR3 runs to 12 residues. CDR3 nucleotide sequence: TGCGCCAGCAGTGCTGTAGGGGATACGCAGTATTTT. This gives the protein CASSAVGDTQYF.

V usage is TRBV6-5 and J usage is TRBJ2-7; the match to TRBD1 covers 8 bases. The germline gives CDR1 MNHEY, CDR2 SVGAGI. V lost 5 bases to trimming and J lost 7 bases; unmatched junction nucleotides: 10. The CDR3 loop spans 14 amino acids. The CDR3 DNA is TGTGCCAGCAGTGCACATTTGACAGGGGAGGAGCAGTACTTC. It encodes CASSAHLTGEEQYF.

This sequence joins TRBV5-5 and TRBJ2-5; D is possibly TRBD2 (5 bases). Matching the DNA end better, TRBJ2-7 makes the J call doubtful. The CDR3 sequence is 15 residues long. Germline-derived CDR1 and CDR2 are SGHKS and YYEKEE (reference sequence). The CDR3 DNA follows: TGTGCCAGCAGCCTCGCAAGCGGCATCACCTACGAGCAGTACTTC. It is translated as CASSLASGITYEQYF.

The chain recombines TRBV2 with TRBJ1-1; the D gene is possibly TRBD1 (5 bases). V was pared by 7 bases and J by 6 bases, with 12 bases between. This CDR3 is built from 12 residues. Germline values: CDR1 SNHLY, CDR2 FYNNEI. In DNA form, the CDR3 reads TGTGCCAGCAAGGGGCCAGGTCCTGAAGCTTTCTTT. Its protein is CASKGPGPEAFF.

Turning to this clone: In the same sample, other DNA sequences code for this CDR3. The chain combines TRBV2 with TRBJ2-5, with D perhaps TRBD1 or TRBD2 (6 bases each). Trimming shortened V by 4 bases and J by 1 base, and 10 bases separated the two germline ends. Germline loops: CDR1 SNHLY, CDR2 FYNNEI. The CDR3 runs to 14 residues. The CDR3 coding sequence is TGTGCCAGCAGTGTAGGGGGACTCCAAGAGACCCAGTACTTC. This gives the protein CASSVGGLQETQYF.

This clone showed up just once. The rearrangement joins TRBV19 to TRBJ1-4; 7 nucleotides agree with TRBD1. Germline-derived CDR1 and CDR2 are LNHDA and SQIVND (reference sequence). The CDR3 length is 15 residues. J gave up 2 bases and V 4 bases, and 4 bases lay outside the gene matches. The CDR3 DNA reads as TGTGCCAGTAGTAGACAGGGAGGGACTAATGAAAAACTGTTTTTT. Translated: CASSRQGGTNEKLFF.

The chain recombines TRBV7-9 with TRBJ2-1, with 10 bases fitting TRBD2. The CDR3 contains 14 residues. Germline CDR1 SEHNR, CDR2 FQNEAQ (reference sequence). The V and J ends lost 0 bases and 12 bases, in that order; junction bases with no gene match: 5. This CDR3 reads CASSLASGGARQFF. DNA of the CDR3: TGTGCCAGCAGCTTAGCCAGCGGGGGGGCGCGGCAGTTCTTC.

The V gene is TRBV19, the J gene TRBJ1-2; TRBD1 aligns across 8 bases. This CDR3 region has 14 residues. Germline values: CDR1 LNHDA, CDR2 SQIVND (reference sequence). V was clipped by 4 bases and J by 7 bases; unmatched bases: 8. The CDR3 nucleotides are TGTGCCAGTAGTAGAGGACAGGGAACGGGTGGCTACACCTTC. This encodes CASSRGQGTGGYTF.

The CDR3 sequence is CASSLARGNEQFF. Here the CDR3 DNA reads TGTGCCAGCAGCTTAGCTAGAGGGAATGAGCAGTTCTTC. The V gene is TRBV7-9, the J gene TRBJ2-1; D might be TRBD2 (5 bases). The germline gives CDR1 SEHNR, CDR2 FQNEAQ (reference sequence). V was shortened by 0 bases and J by 7 bases, with 7 bases between the two germline ends. The CDR3 covers 13 residues.

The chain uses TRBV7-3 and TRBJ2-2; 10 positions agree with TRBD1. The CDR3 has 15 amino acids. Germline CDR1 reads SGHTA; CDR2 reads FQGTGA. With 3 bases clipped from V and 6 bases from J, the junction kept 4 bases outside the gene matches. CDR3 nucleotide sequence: TGTGCCAGCAGCTTGGGACAGGGGATGGCCGGGGAGCTGTTTTTT. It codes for CASSLGQGMAGELFF.

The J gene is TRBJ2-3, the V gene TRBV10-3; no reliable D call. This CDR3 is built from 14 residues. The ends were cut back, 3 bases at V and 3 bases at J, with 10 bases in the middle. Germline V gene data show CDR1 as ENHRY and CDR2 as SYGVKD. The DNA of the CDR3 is TGTGCCATCAGTGACACGATAGGGACAGATACGCAGTATTTT. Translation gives CAISDTIGTDTQYF.

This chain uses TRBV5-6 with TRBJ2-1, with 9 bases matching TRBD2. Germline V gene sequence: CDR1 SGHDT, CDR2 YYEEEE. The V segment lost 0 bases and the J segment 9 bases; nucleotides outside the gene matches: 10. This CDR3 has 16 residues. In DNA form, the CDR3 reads TGTGCCAGCAGCTTGGAAGCGGGGGGCGTGGTAGGTGAGCAGTTCTTC. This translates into CASSLEAGGVVGEQFF. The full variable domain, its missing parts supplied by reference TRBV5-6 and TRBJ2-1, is DAGVTQSPTHLIKTRGQQVTLRCSPKSGHDTVSWYQQALGQGPQFIFQYYEEEERQRGNFPDRFSGHQFPNYSSELNVNALLLGDSALYLCASSLEAGGVVGEQFFGPGTRLTVL.

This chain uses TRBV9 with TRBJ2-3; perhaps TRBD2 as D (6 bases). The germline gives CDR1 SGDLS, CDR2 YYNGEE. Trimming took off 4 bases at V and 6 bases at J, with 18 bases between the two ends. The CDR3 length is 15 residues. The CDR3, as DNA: TGTGCCAGCAGCTCCGACGGGGACTCAGGGGATACGCAGTATTTT. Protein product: CASSSDGDSGDTQYF.

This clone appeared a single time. In DNA, the CDR3 is TGTGCCAGCAGCCGACAGGGGTCCCCCGCCCCCTCGAACACCGGGGAGCTGTTTTTT. Amino acid sequence: CASSRQGSPAPSNTGELFF. V usage is TRBV7-2 and J usage is TRBJ2-2, with 8 bases that match TRBD1. In germline, CDR1 is SGHTA, CDR2 FQGNSA. Unmatched junction bases numbered 14, after V lost 5 bases and J lost 0 bases. The CDR3 loop spans 19 amino acids.

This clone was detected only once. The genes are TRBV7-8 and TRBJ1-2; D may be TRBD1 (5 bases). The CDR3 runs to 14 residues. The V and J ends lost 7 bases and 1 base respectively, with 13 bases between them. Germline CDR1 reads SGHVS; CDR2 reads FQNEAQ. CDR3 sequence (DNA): TGTGCCAGCACCAGGGCCGCGTTTAACTATGGCTACACCTTC. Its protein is CASTRAAFNYGYTF.